The sequence of this TCR beta chain was determined in a study of early T cells in non-severe SARS-CoV-2 infection. The CDR3 has 14 amino acids. The V end was cut by 2 bases, the J end by 0 bases, with 7 bases between. CDR1 is ENHRY, CDR2 SYGVKD, per germline. This clonotype was counted at least ten times. TCRdb re-called the 5' RACE reads through MiXCR, storing one row per CDR3 protein. The sample lists 80,000 to 95,000 distinct CDR3 sequences; around 15% were seen once. The sequencing sample was made of whole blood. The receptor was isolated from an adult who was a healthcare worker with PCR-confirmed SARS-CoV-2 infection or an uninfected control (not recorded which). The chain couples TRBV10-3 to TRBJ1-2; TRBD1 might be the D (6 bases). The CDR3 reads CAISETGTNYGYTF. CDR3 coding DNA: TGTGCCATCAGTGAGACAGGGACTAACTATGGCTACACCTTC.